Below are 4 T cell receptor beta chains sequenced from a single sample in a study of blood T cell repertoires in COVID-19. Assay used: immunoSEQ multiplex PCR; TCRdb lists only in-frame clones, some missing. The sample records 150,000 to 180,000 clones, around 79% being singletons. Sequenced sample: peripheral blood. Receptors originate from a man older than 75 with acute or convalescent COVID-19.

The rearrangement joins TRBV27 to TRBJ2-7; the match to TRBD2 covers 9 bases. The germline CDR1 and CDR2 sequences are MNHEY and SMNVEV (reference sequence). This CDR3 comprises 15 residues. J gave up 6 bases and V 3 bases, and 9 bases lay outside the gene matches. The CDR3 DNA follows: TGTGCCAGCAGTTTCTGGGAGCGGGGGGAATGCGAGCAGTACTTC. Amino acids: CASSFWERGECEQYF.

The genes are TRBV18 and TRBJ2-1; possible D gene TRBD1, 6 bases. Looked up from germline, CDR1 is KGHSH and CDR2 is LQKENI. The CDR3 is made up of 15 amino acids. V lost 2 bases, J lost 4 bases, and 12 bases lay in between. In DNA form, the CDR3 reads TGTGCCAGCTCACCAAGTACAGGGCTGTACAATGAGCAGTTCTTC. Translating it yields CASSPSTGLYNEQFF.

The rearrangement links TRBV5-1 to TRBJ2-3, with 8 bases lining up with TRBD1. This CDR3 is 18 amino acids long. Germline lookup yields CDR1 SGHRS and CDR2 YFSETQ. V lost 4 bases, J lost 4 bases, and 17 bases stayed unmatched. The DNA of the CDR3 is TGCGCCAGCAGCCTTATACCCGCGGGACAGGTTGGCGCAGATACGCAGTATTTT. Residues: CASSLIPAGQVGADTQYF.

A single count supports this clone. This chain uses TRBV18 with TRBJ1-1; 9 bases are shared with TRBD1. Germline CDR1 is KGHSH and CDR2 is LQKENI. The CDR3 extends over 14 amino acids. J gave up 4 bases and V 2 bases, and 2 bases lay outside the gene matches. The DNA for the CDR3 is TGTGCCAGCTCACCAACAGGGGGCGTCACTGAAGCTTTCTTT. Amino acid sequence: CASSPTGGVTEAFF.